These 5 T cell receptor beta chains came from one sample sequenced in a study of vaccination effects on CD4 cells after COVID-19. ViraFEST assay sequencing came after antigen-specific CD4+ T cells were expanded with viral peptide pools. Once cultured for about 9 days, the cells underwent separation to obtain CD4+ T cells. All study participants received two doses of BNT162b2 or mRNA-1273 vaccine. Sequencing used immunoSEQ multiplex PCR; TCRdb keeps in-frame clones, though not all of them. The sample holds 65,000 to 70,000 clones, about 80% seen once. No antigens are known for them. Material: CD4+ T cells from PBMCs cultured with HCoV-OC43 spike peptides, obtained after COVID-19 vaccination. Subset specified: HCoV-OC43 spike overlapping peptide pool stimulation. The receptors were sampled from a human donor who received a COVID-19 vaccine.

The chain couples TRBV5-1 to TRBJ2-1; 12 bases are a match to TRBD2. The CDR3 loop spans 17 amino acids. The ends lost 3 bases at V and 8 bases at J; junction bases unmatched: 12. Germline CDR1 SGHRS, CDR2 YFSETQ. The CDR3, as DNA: TGCGCCAGCAGCTCCATGACGACTAGCGGGGGATACGATGAGCAGTTCTTC. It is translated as CASSSMTTSGGYDEQFF.

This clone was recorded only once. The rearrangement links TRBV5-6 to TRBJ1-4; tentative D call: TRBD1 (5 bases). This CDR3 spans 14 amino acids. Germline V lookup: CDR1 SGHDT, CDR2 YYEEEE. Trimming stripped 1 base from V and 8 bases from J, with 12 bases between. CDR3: CASSLLFGGEKLFF. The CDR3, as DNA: TGTGCCAGCAGCTTGCTCTTTGGGGGAGAAAAACTGTTTTTT. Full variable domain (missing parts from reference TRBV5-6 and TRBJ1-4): DAGVTQSPTHLIKTRGQQVTLRCSPKSGHDTVSWYQQALGQGPQFIFQYYEEEERQRGNFPDRFSGHQFPNYSSELNVNALLLGDSALYLCASSLLFGGEKLFFGSGTQLSVL.

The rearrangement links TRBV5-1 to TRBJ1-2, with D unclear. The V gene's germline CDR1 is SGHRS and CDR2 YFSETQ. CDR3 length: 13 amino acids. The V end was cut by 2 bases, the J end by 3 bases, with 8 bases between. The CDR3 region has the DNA TGCGCCAGCAGCTTTTCCAGCGACTATGGCTACACCTTC. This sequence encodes CASSFSSDYGYTF.

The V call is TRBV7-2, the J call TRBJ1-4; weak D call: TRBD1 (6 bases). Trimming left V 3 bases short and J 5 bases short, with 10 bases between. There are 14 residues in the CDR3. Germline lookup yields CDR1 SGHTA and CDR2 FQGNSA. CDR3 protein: CASSFGGLNEKLFF. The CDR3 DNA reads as TGTGCCAGCAGCTTCGGGGGCCTCAATGAAAAACTGTTTTTT.

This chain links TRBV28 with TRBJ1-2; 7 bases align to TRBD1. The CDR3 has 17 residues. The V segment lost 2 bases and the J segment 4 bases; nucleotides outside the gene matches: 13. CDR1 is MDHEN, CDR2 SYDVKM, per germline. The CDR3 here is CASSLTAGGFDSYGYTF. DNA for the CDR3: TGTGCCAGCAGTTTAACGGCAGGGGGGTTTGACTCCTATGGCTACACCTTC.